This T cell receptor beta chain came from a study of CD8+ T cells in alopecia areata. Study as a whole: Patients received oral tofacitinib, 5 to 10 mg twice daily, for moderate-to-severe alopecia areata. A 6-month period off drug followed tofacitinib, which lasted 6 to 18 months.

Sequencing templates came from extracted RNA that was reverse transcribed into cDNA. The protocol was immunoSEQ multiplex PCR, while the TCRdb copy is restricted to in-frame clones and leaves out a portion. The sample yields roughly 150,000 clones, about three fifths seen once. V lost 0 bases and J lost 4, with 11 bases in between. The CDR3 covers 14 residues. CDR1 and CDR2 from the germline V gene are SGHNT and YYREEE (reference sequence). This clone was observed a few times. This chain connects TRBV5-4 to TRBJ2-7; TRBD1 is a possible D gene (6 bases). The material sequenced was CD4+ T cells sorted from blood, taken at week 0. The TCR was taken from a human donor with alopecia areata. CDR3 protein: CASSLVQGKYEQYF. DNA of the CDR3: TGTGCCAGCAGCTTGGTCCAGGGGAAGTACGAGCAGTACTTC.